A single sample is the source of the 21 T cell receptor beta chains below, sequenced in a study of regulatory T cells in long-lasting Graves disease. Described time point: newly diagnosed GD, antithyroid drugs for less than 3 months. Generation of the TCR library employed RNA extracted from PBMCs. Investigators prepared the TCR beta libraries by applying iRepertoire HTBI primers and Arm-PCR of CDR3 regions. TCRdb used MiXCR to reprocess the multiplex PCR reads, holding one entry per CDR3 protein. Among hundreds of thousands of distinct CDR3 sequences listed, 13% were seen once. This sample also appeared in a second study, on T cells in Graves' hyperthyroidism and ophthalmopathy.

Here the sequenced sample was peripheral blood mononuclear cells (PBMCs), taken at new diagnosis, from a patient treated with antithyroid drugs. Receptors originate from a man aged 30 to 45 with Graves disease.

The gene calls are TRBV20-1 and TRBJ2-3; TRBD2 aligns across 8 bases. This CDR3 has 16 residues. Germline V gene lookup returns CDR1 DFQATT and CDR2 SNEGSKA (reference sequence). V lost 5 bases and J lost 0; bases outside the gene matches: 10. DNA of the CDR3: TGCAGTGCTGGGGATTTAGCGGGATCGAGCACAGATACGCAGTATTTT. Encoded protein: CSAGDLAGSSTDTQYF.

This clonotype was observed a few times. The V and J genes are TRBV29-1 and TRBJ1-1, with TRBD1 matching over 7 bases. CDR3 length: 16 amino acids. V lost 0 bases and J lost 0; bases outside the gene matches: 7. Germline V gives CDR1 SQVTM, CDR2 ANQGSEA. The CDR3 region is CSVEDWDREMNTEAFF. CDR3 nucleotides: TGCAGCGTTGAAGATTGGGACAGAGAAATGAACACTGAAGCTTTCTTT.

The chain is built from TRBV29-1 and TRBJ2-2; TRBD1 aligns across 10 bases. CDR1 and CDR2 (germline): SQVTM, ANQGSEA. This CDR3 spans 13 amino acids. The trim removed 6 bases at V and 6 bases at J, leaving 4 bases unmatched. CDR3 residues: CSVGTGVSGELFF. The CDR3 DNA reads TGCAGCGTCGGGACAGGGGTTTCCGGGGAGCTGTTTTTT.

This clonotype has just a few counts. V usage is TRBV10-3 and J usage is TRBJ2-7, with TRBD2 matching 9 bases. This CDR3 has 15 amino acids. V lost 6 bases, J lost 1 base, and 7 bases stayed unmatched. Germline CDR1 reads ENHRY; CDR2 reads SYGVKD. CDR3 in amino acids: CAIRDSSGISYEQYF. CDR3 nucleotide sequence: TGTGCCATCAGAGATTCTAGCGGGATATCCTACGAGCAGTACTTC.

There are a few counts of this clonotype. The chain links TRBV7-9 to TRBJ1-2, with D possibly TRBD1 on 6 matching bases. Deletions cut 2 bases from V and 5 bases from J, with 21 bases between. Germline assignment: CDR1 SEHNR and CDR2 FQNEAQ (reference sequence). CDR3 size: 17 residues. CDR3 sequence: CASSLSPRGPYKYGYTF. In DNA form, the CDR3 reads TGTGCCAGCAGCTTAAGTCCCAGGGGTCCCTATAAGTATGGCTACACCTTC.

Ten or more counts support this clonotype. The chain couples TRBV7-2 to TRBJ1-6; D is ambiguous. Trimming shortened V by 5 bases and J by 7 bases, and 9 bases separated the two germline ends. The CDR3 totals 13 residues. Germline lookup yields CDR1 SGHTA and CDR2 FQGNSA. The CDR3 nucleotides read TGTGCCAGCAGCGCGCGCCCGAATTCACCCCTCCACTTT. Residues: CASSARPNSPLHF.

This clonotype was detected many times. The rearrangement links TRBV6-1 to TRBJ2-1, with D possibly being TRBD2 (6 bases). The CDR3 runs 15 residues. V shed 2 bases and J shed 5 bases, with 13 bases lying between them. Looked up from germline, CDR1 is MNHNS and CDR2 is SASEGT. In nucleotides, the CDR3 is TGTGCCAGCAGTGAATTGGTAGGGGAGGACAATGAGCAGTTCTTC. Translating gives CASSELVGEDNEQFF.

The chain carries TRBV9 and TRBJ2-4; 12 bases are shared with TRBD2. The CDR3 length is 17 residues. Germline V gene data show CDR1 as SGDLS and CDR2 as YYNGEE. The V segment lost 0 bases and the J segment 3 bases; nucleotides outside the gene matches: 4. The CDR3 DNA reads TGTGCCAGCAGCGTAGGACTAGCGGGAGAGTTCAAAAACATTCAGTACTTC. This sequence encodes CASSVGLAGEFKNIQYF.

This clonotype was picked up a small number of times. The rearrangement links TRBV20-1 to TRBJ2-3; either TRBD1 or TRBD2 may fit D (5 bases each). The ends were cut back, 4 bases at V and 3 bases at J, with 17 bases in the middle. The CDR3 runs 15 residues. Germline V gene sequence: CDR1 DFQATT, CDR2 SNEGSKA (reference sequence). The chain's CDR3 is CSATGTGYFTDTQYF. In DNA form, the CDR3 reads TGCAGTGCTACCGGGACGGGTTATTTTACAGATACGCAGTATTTT.

The rearrangement uses TRBV27 and TRBJ1-5; D ambiguous. Germline V lookup: CDR1 MNHEY, CDR2 SMNVEV (reference sequence). This CDR3 is built from 12 residues. Trimming took off 5 bases at V and 8 bases at J, with 10 bases between the two ends. This CDR3 is CASSGLGEPQHF. CDR3 bases: TGTGCCAGCAGTGGTCTCGGAGAGCCCCAGCATTTT.

This clonotype was recorded at least ten times. The J gene is TRBJ2-1, the V gene TRBV11-3; possibly TRBD1 or TRBD2 for D (6 bases each). Gene TRBJ2-5 matches the end of the DNA better, so the J call may be wrong. The CDR3 totals 17 residues. In germline, CDR1 is SGHNT, CDR2 YENEEA. CDR3 loop: CASSRHRGLPKAETQYF. CDR3 bases: TGTGCCAGCAGCCGACACCGGGGGCTGCCAAAGGCGGAGACCCAGTACTTC.

Only a few counts were recorded for this clonotype. The chain recombines TRBV19 with TRBJ2-7, with 7 nucleotides matching TRBD2. V gave up 6 bases and J gave up 1 base; unmatched junction bases: 15. Germline values: CDR1 LNHDA, CDR2 SQIVND (reference sequence). This CDR3 has 17 residues. In DNA, the CDR3 is TGTGCCAGTAGCTCAAGGGAGGGCCGAGAAAGTTCCTACGAGCAGTACTTC. The encoded protein is CASSSREGRESSYEQYF. Complete variable domain (other parts from reference TRBV19 and TRBJ2-7): DGGITQSPKYLFRKEGQNVTLSCEQNLNHDAMYWYRQDPGQGLRLIYYSQIVNDFQKGDIAEGYSVSREKKESFPLTVTSAQKNPTAFYLCASSSREGRESSYEQYFGPGTRLTVT.

About this clonotype: This may come from a read error, since a much larger clone is one base off. The CDR3 loop reads CASSGKASGSIYEQFF. The CDR3 bases are TGTGCCAGCAGCGGGAAGGCTAGCGGGAGTATTTACGAGCAGTTCTTC. The chain combines TRBV11-2 with TRBJ2-1; TRBD2 matches at 10 bases. Unmatched junction bases numbered 14, after V lost 5 bases and J lost 10 bases. Germline assignment: CDR1 SGHAT and CDR2 FQNNGV. The CDR3 is 16 residues long.

This clonotype was recorded at least ten times. The J gene is TRBJ2-2, the V gene TRBV29-1, with D maybe TRBD1 (6 bases). This CDR3 region has 11 residues. Deletions cut 6 bases from V and 6 bases from J, with 8 bases between. The germline gives CDR1 SQVTM, CDR2 ANQGSEA. DNA for the CDR3: TGCAGCGTGCAGGGGCCCGGGGAGCTGTTTTTT. Amino acid sequence: CSVQGPGELFF.

This clonotype occurred many times. The gene calls are TRBV27 and TRBJ2-1; D possibly corresponds to TRBD2 (9 bases). Trimming cost V 5 bases and J 6 bases, with 26 bases left between them. From germline, CDR1 is MNHEY and CDR2 SMNVEV (reference sequence). This CDR3 has 18 residues. The CDR3 bases are TGTGCCAGCAGTCCGGACAGGGCTCGCGGGAGGGTCTCCAATGAGCAGTTCTTC. Encoded protein: CASSPDRARGRVSNEQFF.

Only a few counts were recorded for this clonotype. V and J are TRBV11-2 and TRBJ1-2; maybe TRBD1 (5 bases). The V gene lost 1 base and the J gene lost 8 bases, with 17 bases spanning the gap. The germline V gene encodes CDR1 SGHAT and CDR2 FQNNGV. The length of the CDR3 is 15 residues. The CDR3 DNA reads TGTGCCAGCAGCTTAGGGCCGGCGGGGCCGGAAGGCTACACCTTC. It is translated as CASSLGPAGPEGYTF.

This clonotype occurred many times. The V and J genes are TRBV5-4 and TRBJ2-7; tentative D call: TRBD2 (5 bases). CDR1 is SGHNT and CDR2 is YYREEE in the germline V gene (reference sequence). The length of the CDR3 is 14 residues. V was clipped by 6 bases and J by 5 bases, with 18 bases between them. The CDR3 bases are TGTGCCAGCACCCTCGGCGGGCTTGGACACGAGCAGTACTTC. Its translation is CASTLGGLGHEQYF. Full variable domain (remainder filled in from reference TRBV5-4 and TRBJ2-7): ETGVTQSPTHLIKTRGQQVTLRCSSQSGHNTVSWYQQALGQGPQFIFQYYREEENGRGNFPPRFSGLQFPNYSSELNVNALELDDSALYLCASTLGGLGHEQYFGPGTRLTVT.

This clonotype occurred many times. The chain couples TRBV18 to TRBJ2-7, with TRBD1 identical over 9 bases. V shed 2 bases, J shed 7 bases, and the junction held 9 bases outside the gene matches. The germline V gene encodes CDR1 KGHSH and CDR2 LQKENI. The CDR3 length is 15 residues. The CDR3 bases are TGTGCCAGCTCACCATCACGGGACAGGGCGAGTGAGCAGTACTTC. Translating it yields CASSPSRDRASEQYF.

This clonotype was counted many times. This rearrangement joins TRBV12-3 or TRBV12-4 to TRBJ2-3; 8 bases agree with TRBD2. This CDR3 spans 15 amino acids. V was pared by 5 bases and J by 1 base, with 5 bases of the junction left unmatched. The CDR3 here is CASSPSGRGTDTQYF. Written as DNA, the CDR3 is TGTGCCAGCAGTCCAAGCGGGAGAGGCACAGATACGCAGTATTTT.

In this sample, this clonotype turned up many times. The chain employs TRBV30 and TRBJ2-1; no firm D call. Germline loops: CDR1 GTSNPN, CDR2 SVGIG (reference sequence). The V end lost 3 bases, the J end lost 6 bases, and 9 bases lay between the germline ends. The CDR3 contains 12 residues. As DNA, the CDR3 is TGTGCCTGGAGCCCTCGGGCCAATGAGCAGTTCTTC. It translates to CAWSPRANEQFF. The whole variable domain, filled in from reference TRBV30 and TRBJ2-1, reads SQTIHQWPATLVQPVGSPLSLECTVEGTSNPNLYWYRQAAGRGLQLLFYSVGIGQISSEVPQNLSASRPQDRQFILSSKKLLLSDSGFYLCAWSPRANEQFFGPGTRLTVL.

The CDR3 sequence: CASSSTPGQVPQSSYEQYF. The CDR3 bases are TGTGCCAGCAGCTCAACCCCGGGACAAGTACCCCAAAGCTCCTACGAGCAGTACTTC. This chain uses TRBV13 with TRBJ2-7, with D tentatively TRBD1 (6 bases). The ends were cut back, 4 bases at V and 0 bases at J, with 25 bases in the middle. Germline V lookup: CDR1 PRHDT, CDR2 FYEKMQ (reference sequence). The CDR3 length is 19 residues.